These 6 T cell receptor beta chains originate from one sample sequenced in a study of T cells in Graves' hyperthyroidism and ophthalmopathy. TCR beta CDR3 regions were amplified from RNA. HTBI primers drove first-round RT-PCR of the TCR CDR3. TCRdb re-analysed the multiplex PCR reads in MiXCR, keeping a single row per CDR3 protein. Of hundreds of thousands of distinct CDR3 sequences in the sample, around 15% were seen once. What was sequenced was blood. All receptors derive from a woman aged 18-30 years with Graves' hyperthyroidism.

This clonotype was counted ten times or more. The chain couples TRBV11-3 to TRBJ1-1, with 7 bases matching TRBD1. The CDR3 runs 13 residues. From germline, CDR1 is SGHNT and CDR2 YENEEA. The V segment lost 5 bases and the J segment 5 bases; nucleotides outside the gene matches: 5. The CDR3 loop is CASSPYRGTEAFF. DNA of the CDR3: TGTGCCAGCAGCCCCTACAGGGGTACTGAAGCTTTCTTT.

The chain is built from TRBV7-8 and TRBJ2-1, with 8 bases matching TRBD2. This CDR3 contains 18 residues. The V gene end was trimmed by 1 base and the J gene end by 10 bases; junction bases not matched to a gene: 18. Looked up from germline, CDR1 is SGHVS and CDR2 is FQNEAQ. CDR3 sequence: CASSLGGPYSGIPREQFF. For the CDR3, the DNA is TGTGCCAGCAGCTTAGGTGGGCCCTATAGCGGGATTCCCAGAGAGCAGTTCTTC.

In its sample, this clonotype was seen a few times. The rearrangement uses TRBV2 and TRBJ2-2; 7 nucleotides line up with TRBD2. The V gene's germline CDR1 is SNHLY and CDR2 FYNNEI. The CDR3 length is 14 residues. J was trimmed by 8 bases and V by 6 bases; bases with no gene match: 9. The CDR3 here is CASRPAGWGGELFF. In DNA form, the CDR3 reads TGTGCCAGCAGACCAGCGGGATGGGGTGGGGAGCTGTTTTTT.

Here the CDR3 reads CATSRNRGGREKLFF. The CDR3 bases are TGTGCCACCAGCAGGAACAGGGGGGGCCGTGAAAAACTGTTTTTT. V usage is TRBV15 and J usage is TRBJ1-4, with 8 positions matching TRBD1. The germline CDR1 and CDR2 sequences are LNHNV and YYDKDF (reference sequence). CDR3 length equals 15 residues. V was clipped by 3 bases and J by 7 bases; unmatched bases: 7.

This clonotype occurred once. The CDR3 DNA sequence: TGCAGTGCTAAACCGACAGGGATCTACACTGAAGCTTTCTTT. It specifies CSAKPTGIYTEAFF. V is TRBV20-1 and J is TRBJ1-1, with 7 nucleotides matching TRBD1. This CDR3 comprises 14 residues. CDR1 and CDR2 (germline): DFQATT, SNEGSKA (reference sequence). J gave up 3 bases and V 4 bases, and 8 bases lay outside the gene matches.

A few counts support this clonotype. The chain has TRBV29-1 and TRBJ1-4; 7 nucleotides line up with TRBD1. This CDR3 has 14 amino acids. Germline V lookup: CDR1 SQVTM, CDR2 ANQGSEA. V lost 6 bases, J lost 5 bases, and 9 bases stayed unmatched. CDR3 DNA: TGCAGCGTCGAATCGACAGGGATAAATGAAAAACTGTTTTTT. It is translated as CSVESTGINEKLFF. Together with reference TRBV29-1 and TRBJ1-4, the CDR3 gives the full variable domain: SAVISQKPSRDICQRGTSLTIQCQVDSQVTMMFWYRQQPGQSLTLIATANQGSEATYESGFVIDKFPISRPNLTFSTLTVSNMSPEDSSIYLCSVESTGINEKLFFGSGTQLSVL.